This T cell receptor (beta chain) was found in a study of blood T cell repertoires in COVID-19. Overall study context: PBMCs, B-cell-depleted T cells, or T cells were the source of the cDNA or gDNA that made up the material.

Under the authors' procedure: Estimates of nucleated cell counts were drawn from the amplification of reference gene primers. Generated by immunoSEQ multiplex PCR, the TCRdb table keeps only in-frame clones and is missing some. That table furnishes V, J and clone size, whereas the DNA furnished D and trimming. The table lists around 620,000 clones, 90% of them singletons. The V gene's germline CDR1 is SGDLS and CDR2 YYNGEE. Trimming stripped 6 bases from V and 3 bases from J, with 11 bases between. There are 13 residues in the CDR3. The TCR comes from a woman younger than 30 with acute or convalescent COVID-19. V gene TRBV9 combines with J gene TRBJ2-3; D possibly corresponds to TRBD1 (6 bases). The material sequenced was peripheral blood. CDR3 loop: CASTRGNTDTQYF. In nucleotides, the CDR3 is TGTGCCAGCACCAGGGGAAATACAGATACGCAGTATTTT. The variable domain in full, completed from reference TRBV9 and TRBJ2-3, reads DSGVTQTPKHLITATGQRVTLRCSPRSGDLSVYWYQQSLDQGLQFLIQYYNGEERAKGNILERFSAQQFPDLHSELNLSSLELGDSALYFCASTRGNTDTQYFGPGTRLTVL.